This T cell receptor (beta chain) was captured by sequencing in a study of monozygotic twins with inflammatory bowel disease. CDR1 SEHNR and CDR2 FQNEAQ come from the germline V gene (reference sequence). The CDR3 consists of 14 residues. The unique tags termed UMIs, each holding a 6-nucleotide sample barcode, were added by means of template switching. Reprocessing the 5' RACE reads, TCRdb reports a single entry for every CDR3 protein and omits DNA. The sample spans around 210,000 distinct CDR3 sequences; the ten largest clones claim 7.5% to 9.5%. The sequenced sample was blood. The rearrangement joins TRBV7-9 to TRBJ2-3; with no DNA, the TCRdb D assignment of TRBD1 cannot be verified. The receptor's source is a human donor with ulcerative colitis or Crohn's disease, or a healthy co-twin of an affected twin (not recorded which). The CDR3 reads CASSLGGVTDTQYF.